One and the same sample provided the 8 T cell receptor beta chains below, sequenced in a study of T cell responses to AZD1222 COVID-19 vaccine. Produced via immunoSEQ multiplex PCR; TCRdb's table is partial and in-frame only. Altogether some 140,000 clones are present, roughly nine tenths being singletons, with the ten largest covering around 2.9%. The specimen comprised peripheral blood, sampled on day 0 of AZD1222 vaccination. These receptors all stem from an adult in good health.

This chain's CDR3 is CASSIRVTSGANVLTF. The CDR3 DNA reads as TGTGCCAGTAGTATACGGGTGACCTCTGGGGCCAACGTCCTGACTTTC. The genes are TRBV19 and TRBJ2-6; D uncertain. Germline-derived CDR1 and CDR2 are LNHDA and SQIVND (reference sequence). This CDR3 has 16 amino acids. Trimming removed 2 bases from V and 0 bases from J, with 8 bases in between. Filled out from reference TRBV19 and TRBJ2-6, the complete variable domain reads DGGITQSPKYLFRKEGQNVTLSCEQNLNHDAMYWYRQDPGQGLRLIYYSQIVNDFQKGDIAEGYSVSREKKESFPLTVTSAQKNPTAFYLCASSIRVTSGANVLTFGAGSRLTVL.

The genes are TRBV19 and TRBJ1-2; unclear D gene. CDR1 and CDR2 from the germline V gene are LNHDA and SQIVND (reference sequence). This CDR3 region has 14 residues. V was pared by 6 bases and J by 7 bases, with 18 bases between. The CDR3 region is CASRTTPGVFGYTF. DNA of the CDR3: TGTGCCAGTAGGACTACCCCCGGGGTCTTTGGCTACACCTTC.

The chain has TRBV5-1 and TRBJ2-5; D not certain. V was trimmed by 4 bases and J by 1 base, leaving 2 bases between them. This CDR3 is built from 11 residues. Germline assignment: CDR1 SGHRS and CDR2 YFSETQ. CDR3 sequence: CASSAQETQYF. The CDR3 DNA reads TGCGCCAGCAGCGCCCAAGAGACCCAGTACTTC.

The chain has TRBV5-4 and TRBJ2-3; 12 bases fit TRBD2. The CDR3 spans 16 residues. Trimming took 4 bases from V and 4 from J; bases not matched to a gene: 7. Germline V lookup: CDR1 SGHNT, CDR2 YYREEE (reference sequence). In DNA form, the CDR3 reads TGTGCCAGCAGCAACCCGGGACTAGCGGGTCCAGATACGCAGTATTTT. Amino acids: CASSNPGLAGPDTQYF.

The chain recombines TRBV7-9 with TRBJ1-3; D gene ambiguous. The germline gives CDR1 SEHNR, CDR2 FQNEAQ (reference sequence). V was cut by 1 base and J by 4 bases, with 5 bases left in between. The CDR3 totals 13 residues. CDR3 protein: CASSLVGGNTIYF. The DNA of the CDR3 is TGTGCCAGCAGCTTAGTTGGGGGAAACACCATATATTTT. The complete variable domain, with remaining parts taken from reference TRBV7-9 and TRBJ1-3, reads DTGVSQNPRHKITKRGQNVTFRCDPISEHNRLYWYRQTLGQGPEFLTYFQNEAQLEKSRLLSDRFSAERPKGSFSTLEIQRTEQGDSAMYLCASSLVGGNTIYFGEGSWLTVV.

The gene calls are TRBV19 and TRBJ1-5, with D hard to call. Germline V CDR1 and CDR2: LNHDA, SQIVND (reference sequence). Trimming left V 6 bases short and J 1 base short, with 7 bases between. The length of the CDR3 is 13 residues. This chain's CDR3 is CASSDFSNQPQHF. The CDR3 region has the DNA TGTGCCAGTAGCGATTTCAGCAATCAGCCCCAGCATTTT.

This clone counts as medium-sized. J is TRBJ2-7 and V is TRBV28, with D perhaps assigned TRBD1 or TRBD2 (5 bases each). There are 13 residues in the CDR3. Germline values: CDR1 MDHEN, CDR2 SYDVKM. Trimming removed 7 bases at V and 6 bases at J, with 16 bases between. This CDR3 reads CASTNTGTIEQYF. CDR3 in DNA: TGTGCCAGCACCAATACCGGGACGATCGAGCAGTACTTC.

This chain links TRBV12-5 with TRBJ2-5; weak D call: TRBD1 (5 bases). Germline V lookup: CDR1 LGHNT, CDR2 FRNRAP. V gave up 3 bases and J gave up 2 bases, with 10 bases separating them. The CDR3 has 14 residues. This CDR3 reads CASGFVPGQETQYF. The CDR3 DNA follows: TGTGCTAGTGGTTTTGTTCCAGGGCAAGAGACCCAGTACTTC.